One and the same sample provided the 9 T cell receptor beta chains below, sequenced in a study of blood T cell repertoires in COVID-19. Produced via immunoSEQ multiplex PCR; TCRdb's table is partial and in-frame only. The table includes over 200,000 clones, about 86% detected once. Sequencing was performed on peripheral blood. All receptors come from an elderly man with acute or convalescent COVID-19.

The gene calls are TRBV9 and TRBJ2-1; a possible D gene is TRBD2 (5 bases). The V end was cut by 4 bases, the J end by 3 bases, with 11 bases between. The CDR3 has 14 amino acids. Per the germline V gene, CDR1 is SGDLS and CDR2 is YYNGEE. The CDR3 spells CASSLTSGYNEQFF. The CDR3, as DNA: TGTGCCAGCAGCTTGACCAGCGGCTACAATGAGCAGTTCTTC.

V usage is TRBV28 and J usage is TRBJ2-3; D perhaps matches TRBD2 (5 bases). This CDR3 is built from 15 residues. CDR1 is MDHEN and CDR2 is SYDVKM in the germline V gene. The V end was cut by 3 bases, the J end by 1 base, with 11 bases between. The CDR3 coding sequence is TGTGCCAGCAGTTTGGGTCGAGGGCGCACAGATACGCAGTATTTT. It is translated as CASSLGRGRTDTQYF.

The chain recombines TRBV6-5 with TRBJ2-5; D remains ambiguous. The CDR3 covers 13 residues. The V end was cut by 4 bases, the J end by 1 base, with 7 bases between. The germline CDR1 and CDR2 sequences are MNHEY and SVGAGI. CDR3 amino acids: CASSFSFQETQYF. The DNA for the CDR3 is TGTGCCAGCAGTTTTTCCTTCCAAGAGACCCAGTACTTC.

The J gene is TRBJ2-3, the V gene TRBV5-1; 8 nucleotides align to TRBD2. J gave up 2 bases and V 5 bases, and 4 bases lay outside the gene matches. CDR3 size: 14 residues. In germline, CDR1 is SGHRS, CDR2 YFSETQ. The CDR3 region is CASRTGGITDTQYF. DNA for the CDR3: TGCGCCAGCAGGACGGGGGGGATCACAGATACGCAGTATTTT. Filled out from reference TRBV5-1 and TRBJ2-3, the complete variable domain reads KAGVTQTPRYLIKTRGQQVTLSCSPISGHRSVSWYQQTPGQGLQFLFEYFSETQRNKGNFPGRFSGRQFSNSRSEMNVSTLELGDSALYLCASRTGGITDTQYFGPGTRLTVL.

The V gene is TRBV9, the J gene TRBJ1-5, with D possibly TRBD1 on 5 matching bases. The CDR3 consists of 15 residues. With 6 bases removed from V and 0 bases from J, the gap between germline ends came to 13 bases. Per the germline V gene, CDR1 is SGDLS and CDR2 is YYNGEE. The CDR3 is CASIQTVSSNQPQHF. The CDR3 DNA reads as TGTGCCAGCATCCAGACAGTCTCTAGCAATCAGCCCCAGCATTTT.

CDR3 DNA: TGCGCCAGCAGCTTGAGGGGACTAGCGACGACCTACGAGCAGTACTTC. Translating gives CASSLRGLATTYEQYF. The genes are TRBV5-1 and TRBJ2-7, with 10 bases fitting TRBD2. Germline-derived CDR1 and CDR2 are SGHRS and YFSETQ. This CDR3 has 16 amino acids. J lost 2 bases, V lost 1 base, and 6 bases had no gene match.

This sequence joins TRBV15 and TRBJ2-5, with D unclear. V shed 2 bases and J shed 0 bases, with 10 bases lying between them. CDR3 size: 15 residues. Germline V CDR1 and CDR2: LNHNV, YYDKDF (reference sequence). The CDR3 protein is CATSRSPRDQETQYF. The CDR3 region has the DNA TGTGCCACCAGCAGATCCCCTCGGGACCAAGAGACCCAGTACTTC.

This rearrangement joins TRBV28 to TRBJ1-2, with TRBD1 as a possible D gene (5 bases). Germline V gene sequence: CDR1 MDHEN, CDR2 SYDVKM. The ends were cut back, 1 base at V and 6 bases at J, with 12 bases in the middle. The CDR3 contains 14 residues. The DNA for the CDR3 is TGTGCCAGCAGTTTATCCCAGGGTAAAAATGGCTACACCTTC. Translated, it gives CASSLSQGKNGYTF.

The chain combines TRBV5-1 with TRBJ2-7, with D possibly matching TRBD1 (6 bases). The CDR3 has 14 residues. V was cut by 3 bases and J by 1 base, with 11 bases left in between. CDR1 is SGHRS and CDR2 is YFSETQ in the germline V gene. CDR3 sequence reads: CASSYRAESYEQYF. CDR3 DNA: TGCGCCAGCAGCTACAGGGCTGAGTCCTACGAGCAGTACTTC.